This entry lists 21 T cell receptor beta chains sequenced from one sample in a study of T cell repertoires in cytomegalovirus infection. Their specific antigens are unknown. Each CDR3 protein gets one entry after TCRdb re-called the reads with MiXCR. This table has a few hundred thousand distinct CDR3 sequences, approximately 32% appearing once. This sample comprised cultured PBMCs, obtained from culture after CMV antigen stimulation. The source is a human donor in good health (CMV status not recorded). Some clones in this sample may be carry-over from other donors' samples.

This clonotype was observed many times. The chain employs TRBV12-3 or TRBV12-4 and TRBJ1-2, with 7 positions matching TRBD1. This CDR3 contains 15 residues. V was pared by 3 bases and J by 5 bases, with 9 bases of the junction left unmatched. The CDR3 loop reads CASSLGQIPGYGYTF. The CDR3 region has the DNA TGTGCCAGCAGTTTGGGACAGATTCCTGGTTATGGCTACACCTTC.

The chain uses TRBV28 and TRBJ2-1; 9 nucleotides agree with TRBD1. V lost 4 bases and J lost 8; bases outside the gene matches: 12. The CDR3 is 16 residues long. CDR1 is MDHEN and CDR2 is SYDVKM in the germline V gene. CDR3 loop: CASSSYTGTGHHEQFF. CDR3 DNA sequence: TGTGCCAGCAGTTCCTACACCGGGACAGGGCACCATGAGCAGTTCTTC.

This clonotype was found many times. The gene calls are TRBV15 and TRBJ1-1; D ambiguous. The CDR3 sequence is 13 residues long. Looked up from germline, CDR1 is LNHNV and CDR2 is YYDKDF (reference sequence). Trimming pared 1 base from V and 5 bases from J, leaving 8 bases between. Here the CDR3 DNA reads TGTGCCACCAGCAGAGCCCGAGGGACTGAAGCTTTCTTT. Amino acid sequence: CATSRARGTEAFF.

V is TRBV7-6 and J is TRBJ2-1; the D gene is possibly TRBD2 (6 bases). Germline V gives CDR1 SGHVS, CDR2 FNYEAQ. This CDR3 contains 17 residues. Trimming removed 3 bases from V and 4 bases from J, with 19 bases in between. The CDR3 DNA is TGTGCCAGCAGCTTGGACTTAGCGCCGGGGGTTTACAATGAGCAGTTCTTC. Its translation: CASSLDLAPGVYNEQFF.

This clonotype was picked up a small number of times. The chain uses TRBV15 and TRBJ2-3; D is undetermined. The V end was cut by 1 base, the J end by 2 bases, with 10 bases between. The CDR3 sequence is 15 residues long. Germline V gives CDR1 LNHNV, CDR2 YYDKDF (reference sequence). The CDR3 protein is CATSRAVAVTDTQYF. For the CDR3, the DNA is TGTGCCACCAGCAGAGCGGTGGCGGTCACAGATACGCAGTATTTT.

In this sample, this clonotype turned up a few times. CDR3 DNA: TGTGCCAGCAGTCCGCGTGGGGGAGGGTACACCGGGGAGCTGTTTTTT. It encodes CASSPRGGGYTGELFF. J is TRBJ2-2 and V is TRBV28; 7 nucleotides match TRBD2. The CDR3 spans 16 residues. V shed 5 bases and J 3 bases; nucleotides not matched to a gene: 9. Germline values: CDR1 MDHEN, CDR2 SYDVKM.

This clonotype appeared a few times. The rearrangement uses TRBV7-6 and TRBJ2-2, with TRBD2 matching 11 bases. V was pared by 5 bases and J by 7 bases, with 12 bases of the junction left unmatched. Germline loops: CDR1 SGHVS, CDR2 FNYEAQ. This CDR3 has 17 residues. For the CDR3, the DNA is TGTGCCAGCAGCCGATCGACTAGCGGGAAATTGGGCGGGGAGCTGTTTTTT. It codes for CASSRSTSGKLGGELFF.

This clonotype turned up a few times. This sequence joins TRBV19 and TRBJ2-1; 8 nucleotides align to TRBD1. J lost 1 base, V lost 5 bases, and 16 bases had no gene match. This CDR3 comprises 19 residues. CDR1 and CDR2 from the germline V gene are LNHDA and SQIVND (reference sequence). CDR3 in amino acids: CASSFPARGRDSSYNEQFF. Here the CDR3 DNA reads TGTGCCAGTAGTTTTCCGGCCAGGGGGCGGGACTCATCCTACAATGAGCAGTTCTTC.

This clonotype turned up a few times. The chain couples TRBV25-1 to TRBJ1-2, with D possibly matching TRBD1 (6 bases). Deletions cut 3 bases from V and 0 bases from J, with 11 bases between. The CDR3 extends over 15 amino acids. From germline, CDR1 is MGHDK and CDR2 SYGVNS. The CDR3 DNA is TGTGCCAGCAGTGAGGCAGGGGACGCTAACTATGGCTACACCTTC. Translated: CASSEAGDANYGYTF.

The rearrangement joins TRBV20-1 to TRBJ1-2; 10 bases agree with TRBD1. This CDR3 contains 18 residues. J gave up 4 bases and V 0 bases, and 14 bases lay outside the gene matches. From germline, CDR1 is DFQATT and CDR2 SNEGSKA (reference sequence). Written as DNA, the CDR3 is TGCAGTGCTAGAGATCGTGGGGGACAGGGGACGTCTATCTATGGCTACACCTTC. Translation gives CSARDRGGQGTSIYGYTF.

V is TRBV5-5 and J is TRBJ2-7; 10 bases align to TRBD1. This CDR3 contains 18 residues. The V gene end was trimmed by 2 bases and the J gene end by 0 bases; junction bases not matched to a gene: 11. Germline loops: CDR1 SGHKS, CDR2 YYEKEE (reference sequence). CDR3 sequence (DNA): TGTGCCAGCAGCTTTCCGGGACAGGGGACTTCGCACTCCTACGAGCAGTACTTC. Protein: CASSFPGQGTSHSYEQYF.

This clonotype appeared a few times. The rearrangement joins TRBV19 to TRBJ2-7; 8 nucleotides agree with TRBD1. The germline V gene encodes CDR1 LNHDA and CDR2 SQIVND (reference sequence). J lost 3 bases, V lost 5 bases, and 12 bases had no gene match. The CDR3 spans 16 residues. The CDR3 here is CASSGPGQGGGYEQYF. CDR3 sequence (DNA): TGTGCCAGTAGTGGACCCGGACAGGGCGGTGGCTACGAGCAGTACTTC.

The sample holds a few counts of this clonotype. The chain recombines TRBV6-1 with TRBJ1-1; 11 bases are a match to TRBD1. The CDR3 is made up of 14 amino acids. The V gene's germline CDR1 is MNHNS and CDR2 SASEGT. The trim removed 6 bases at V and 1 base at J, leaving 1 base unmatched. CDR3 DNA sequence: TGTGCCAGCAGGGACAGGGGGCCGAACACTGAAGCTTTCTTT. This sequence encodes CASRDRGPNTEAFF.

This clonotype turned up a few times. An end of the junction differs from the germline gene, which may be a read error. The rearrangement uses TRBV3-1 and TRBJ1-1; the D gene is possibly TRBD1 (6 bases). The germline gives CDR1 LGHDT, CDR2 YNNKEL (reference sequence). The CDR3 has 12 residues. The chain's CDR3 is CASRRTSTGIIF. CDR3 nucleotides: TGTGCCAGCAGACGAACTAGCACAGGGATCATCTTT. Full variable domain (missing parts from reference TRBV3-1 and TRBJ1-1): DTAVSQTPKYLVTQMGNDKSIKCEQNLGHDTMYWYKQDSKKFLKIMFSYNNKELIINETVPNRFSPKSPDKAHLNLHINSLELGDSAVYFCASRRTSTGIIFGQGTRLTVV.

This chain connects TRBV6-2 or TRBV6-3 to TRBJ1-1; perhaps TRBD1 as D (5 bases). The CDR3 extends over 14 amino acids. Trimming pared 7 bases from V and 0 bases from J, leaving 12 bases between. Germline CDR1 reads MNHEY; CDR2 reads SVGEGT. In DNA, the CDR3 is TGTGCCAGCACCACGGGACGCCTGAACACTGAAGCTTTCTTT. Amino acids: CASTTGRLNTEAFF.

The chain couples TRBV10-3 to TRBJ2-1; 7 bases line up with TRBD1. From germline, CDR1 is ENHRY and CDR2 SYGVKD. The CDR3 is made up of 11 amino acids. Trimming cost V 4 bases and J 12 bases; bases outside gene matches: 3. The CDR3 bases are TGTGCCATCAGTGCAGGACAGGTGCAGTTCTTC. This encodes CAISAGQVQFF.

The V call is TRBV16, the J call TRBJ1-2, with D unresolved. The CDR3 loop spans 13 amino acids. The germline V gene encodes CDR1 KGHSY and CDR2 FQNENV. V lost 1 base and J lost 8, with 11 bases in between. The CDR3 loop is CASSQWQTKGYTF. DNA for the CDR3: TGTGCCAGCAGCCAATGGCAGACTAAGGGCTACACCTTC.

The table lists this clonotype with a few counts. This chain joins TRBV18 and TRBJ1-5; no firm D call. V lost 3 bases and J lost 6, with 9 bases in between. The germline V gene has CDR1 KGHSH and CDR2 LQKENI. The CDR3 runs to 13 residues. CDR3 in amino acids: CASSPTEAQPQHF. DNA of the CDR3: TGTGCCAGCTCACCTACAGAGGCTCAGCCCCAGCATTTT.

This clonotype was detected a few times. This sequence joins TRBV3-1 and TRBJ2-2, with 9 bases matching TRBD2. The CDR3 consists of 17 residues. Germline V lookup: CDR1 LGHDT, CDR2 YNNKEL (reference sequence). V gave up 0 bases and J gave up 6 bases; unmatched junction bases: 8. The CDR3 reads CASSQDQIAGDAGELFF. DNA for the CDR3: TGTGCCAGCAGCCAAGATCAGATAGCGGGAGACGCCGGGGAGCTGTTTTTT. Drawing the rest from reference TRBV3-1 and TRBJ2-2, the complete variable domain is DTAVSQTPKYLVTQMGNDKSIKCEQNLGHDTMYWYKQDSKKFLKIMFSYNNKELIINETVPNRFSPKSPDKAHLNLHINSLELGDSAVYFCASSQDQIAGDAGELFFGEGSRLTVL.

This clonotype was picked up a small number of times. This chain uses TRBV20-1 with TRBJ2-7, with D perhaps TRBD2 (5 bases). CDR3 length: 13 amino acids. CDR1 is DFQATT and CDR2 is SNEGSKA in the germline V gene (reference sequence). V lost 5 bases and J lost 4, with 15 bases in between. The DNA for the CDR3 is TGCAGTGCTCCCCCGCGCGGGCTATACGAGCAGTACTTC. It yields the protein CSAPPRGLYEQYF.

For this clonotype: The germline gene is not matched at one end of the junction; a read error may be the cause. CDR3 residues: CAGSGGTASYEQYF. The CDR3 nucleotides are TGTGCCGGCAGCGGGGGGACAGCCTCCTACGAGCAGTACTTC. The rearrangement uses TRBV7-4 and TRBJ2-7, with 9 bases fitting TRBD2. This CDR3 spans 14 amino acids. Germline lookup yields CDR1 SGHVT and CDR2 SQSDAQ.